The present entry profiles one T cell receptor beta chain with its context. Antigen specificity is unknown. The table came from immunoSEQ multiplex PCR; TCRdb's copy has only in-frame clones and leaves some out. The sample carries 74,000 or so clones, about 93% recorded once. V shed 3 bases, J shed 5 bases, and the junction held 9 bases outside the gene matches. Per germline, CDR1 ENHRY and CDR2 SYGVKD. The CDR3 extends over 15 amino acids. The data derive from a study of OX40 agonist ivuxolimab in advanced cancers. The wider study: Patients with prior anti-PD-1, anti-PD-L1 or anti-CTLA-4 therapy were eligible; about 41% had some. General study findings and limits: Also present in some nonresponders was a low level of normalized T-cell clonal expansion.

Here the sequenced sample was CD4+ or CD8+ T cells sorted from blood, taken in a trial of the OX40 agonist ivuxolimab. The sequence was obtained from an adult with an advanced solid tumor such as melanoma, head and neck, liver or kidney cancer. The chain joins TRBV10-3 to TRBJ1-1, with TRBD1 matching over 7 bases. CDR3 in DNA: TGTGCCATCAGTGAAAACGACAGGGAGGATACTGAAGCTTTCTTT. Its protein product is CAISENDREDTEAFF.